This T cell receptor beta chain stems from a study of blood T cell repertoires in COVID-19 (dated by TCRdb to 2019 to 2021). Background on the whole study: Samples covering the acute and convalescent phases of COVID-19 were provided by collaborators in the United States, Italy and Spain. The prospective study material was composed of cDNA or gDNA derived from T cells, B-cell-depleted T cells, or PBMCs. Subjects who had been exposed to COVID-19, were actively infected with it, or had recovered from it provided the deeply sampled blood TCRbeta repertoires that made up the dataset. The repertoires were made available in a free public database intended to serve as a resource for research on the immune response to SARS-CoV-2. Samples were obtained from the ongoing ImmuneRACE study (first 160 participants) and from roughly 1,300 subjects provided by 6 global collaborators. A de-identified subject ID, COVID-19 status, age in years and sex were almost always included in the sample metadata. HLA class I and class II types, where available, came from metadata supplied by the sample provider rather than from assay-based typing. Beyond this particular receptor, the publication reports: The amount of clinical and demographic metadata varied by source and participant and was provided uncurated.

Each collaborating institution followed its own protocols to collect whole blood in K2EDTA tubes. For TCRbeta analysis, collaborators shipped samples as frozen whole blood, isolated PBMCs, or DNA extracted from either of those sample types. Per the germline V gene, MNHEY is the CDR1 and SVGEGT is the CDR2. There are 15 amino acids in the CDR3, from cysteine to phenylalanine inclusive. Solely the CDR3 DNA is kept, with 45 bases framed from the first base. V and J are trimmed by 6 bases and 5 bases, and the gene matches miss 4 bases of the junction. The immunoSEQ Assay, a bias-controlled multiplex PCR, was used to amplify TCRbeta CDR3 regions from genomic DNA. Per the authors' processing: Within the assay, amplification of reference gene primers was used to estimate how many nucleated cells each sample contained. Sequence reads were collapsed and filtered to measure the absolute abundance of every unique TCRbeta CDR3 rearrangement. Productive Simpson clonality was computed per sample as the square root of Simpson's diversity index over productive rearrangements. In TCRdb, the immuneACCESS table is reduced to in-frame sequences with V and J assigned. These tables do not hold every clone; where another copy was compared, an unresolved V gene accounts for under half, and the others remain unexplained. The V and J calls and clone size are taken from that table; D and trimming were inferred from the DNA. The sample table shows tens of thousands of clones, and 70% to 90% are seen once. Approximately 14% of the sample lies in the top ten.

Comment on this clone: The target of this receptor is not known. The sample holds no much larger clone one base away, and base qualities are not on file.

This receptor was obtained from a human donor in a cohort sampled during active COVID-19. The donor label of this sample is uncertain. The chain employs TRBV6-2 or TRBV6-3 and TRBJ2-2; a stretch of 12 junction bases matches TRBD2. The sequencing input was peripheral blood. The bases read TGTGCCAGCAGGCCTAGCGGGGGGGCTACCGGGGAGCTGTTTTTT. It is translated as CASRPSGGATGELFF.